Following are 14 T cell receptor beta chains from one sample sequenced in a study of T cell responses to AZD1222 COVID-19 vaccine. The protocol was immunoSEQ multiplex PCR, while the TCRdb copy is restricted to in-frame clones and leaves out a portion. In the table there are 90,000 to 120,000 clones, around nine tenths of which are singletons. The sample here was peripheral blood, taken 28 days after the second dose of the MenACWY control vaccine. These receptors came from an adult who received the MenACWY meningococcal vaccine as a control.

The chain employs TRBV5-1 and TRBJ1-5, with D maybe TRBD1 (6 bases). This CDR3 region has 15 residues. Trimming pared 4 bases from V and 7 bases from J, leaving 18 bases between. Germline lookup yields CDR1 SGHRS and CDR2 YFSETQ. Here the CDR3 DNA reads TGCGCCAGCAGCCCCGAGGGGGGTGGCGGCCAGCCCCAGCATTTT. It encodes CASSPEGGGGQPQHF.

The J gene is TRBJ1-5, the V gene TRBV5-5; D is unresolved. V lost 2 bases and J 2 bases, leaving 11 bases between the germline ends. Germline-derived CDR1 and CDR2 are SGHKS and YYEKEE (reference sequence). The CDR3 covers 15 residues. The CDR3 protein is CASSFDGSRNQPQHF. CDR3 DNA sequence: TGTGCCAGCAGCTTTGACGGTAGTCGCAATCAGCCCCAGCATTTT.

CDR3 bases: TGTGCCAGCTCACCAAGGACAGGTATTAACACTGAAGCTTTCTTT. Translating gives CASSPRTGINTEAFF. The chain combines TRBV18 with TRBJ1-1; 7 bases align to TRBD1. The CDR3 is 15 amino acids. CDR1 KGHSH and CDR2 LQKENI come from the germline V gene. Losses at the gene ends were 2 bases for V and 2 bases for J; bases not matched to a gene: 5.

This chain uses TRBV5-4 with TRBJ2-5; TRBD2 aligns across 8 bases. The CDR3 consists of 14 residues. Trimming took 1 base from V and 5 from J; bases not matched to a gene: 4. Germline CDR1 SGHNT, CDR2 YYREEE (reference sequence). CDR3 nucleotides: TGTGCCAGCAGCTTGAGCGGGGGAGGGGAGACCCAGTACTTC. Translating gives CASSLSGGGETQYF.

The sample holds a few counts of this clone. The rearrangement links TRBV10-2 to TRBJ2-5, with a possible D match to TRBD1 (6 bases). V was clipped by 4 bases and J by 4 bases, with 13 bases between them. The CDR3 length is 14 residues. The germline V gene has CDR1 WSHSY and CDR2 SAAADI. The CDR3 bases are TGCGCCAGCAGTGGCCCAGGGGCTGGAGAGACCCAGTACTTC. It codes for CASSGPGAGETQYF.

The chain recombines TRBV7-9 with TRBJ2-7; D not resolved. This CDR3 is 16 amino acids long. Trimming pared 3 bases from V and 0 bases from J, leaving 15 bases between. The germline CDR1 and CDR2 sequences are SEHNR and FQNEAQ (reference sequence). This chain's CDR3 is CASSFGVGDRSYEQYF. CDR3 bases: TGTGCCAGCAGCTTTGGGGTCGGAGATCGCTCCTACGAGCAGTACTTC.

This clone was observed a handful of times. The CDR3 DNA follows: TGTGCCACCAGCAGCAATTACGGTGCCCGACACTACGAGCAGTACTTC. Its translation is CATSSNYGARHYEQYF. V is TRBV15 and J is TRBJ2-7; D ambiguous. The germline V gene encodes CDR1 LNHNV and CDR2 YYDKDF (reference sequence). Trimming stripped 3 bases from V and 3 bases from J, with 18 bases between. This CDR3 comprises 16 residues.

The chain employs TRBV4-3 and TRBJ1-4; D is undetermined. This CDR3 region has 15 residues. The V gene's germline CDR1 is LGHNA and CDR2 YSLEER. V lost 5 bases, J lost 2 bases, and 12 bases lay in between. CDR3 in amino acids: CASSSTVGTNEKLFF. CDR3 nucleotides: TGCGCCAGCAGCTCGACGGTGGGGACTAATGAAAAACTGTTTTTT.

The chain combines TRBV3-1 (or the pseudogene TRBV3-2) with TRBJ2-1, with 11 bases lining up with TRBD2. The CDR3 runs 18 residues. Germline assignment: CDR1 LGHDT and CDR2 YNNKEL (reference sequence). The J segment lost 5 bases and the V segment lost 0 bases, leaving 9 bases of the junction unmatched. The CDR3 DNA reads as TGTGCCAGCAGCCAAGATAGGGCTAGCGGGGGGCTGGACAATGAGCAGTTCTTC. Translation gives CASSQDRASGGLDNEQFF.

The V and J genes are TRBV18 and TRBJ1-2; 7 bases fit TRBD1. CDR3 size: 13 residues. J was trimmed by 3 bases and V by 3 bases; bases with no gene match: 1. Germline V CDR1 and CDR2: KGHSH, LQKENI. The DNA for the CDR3 is TGTGCCAGCTCACCCCAGGGGGACTATGGCTACACCTTC. Amino acid sequence: CASSPQGDYGYTF.

Only one count was recorded for this clone. The chain joins TRBV19 to TRBJ1-5, with 7 bases lining up with TRBD1. Looked up from germline, CDR1 is LNHDA and CDR2 is SQIVND (reference sequence). This CDR3 is 18 amino acids long. The junction had 14 bases not matched to a gene; V was cut back by 2 bases and J by 4 bases. The CDR3 DNA is TGTGCCAGTAGTATAATGGTTCAGGCAGGGGGTAGGAATCAGCCCCAGCATTTT. Translating it yields CASSIMVQAGGRNQPQHF.

The V call is TRBV2, the J call TRBJ1-5; the D is unclear. Between the trimmed V and J ends, which lost 7 bases and 3 bases, there was a span of 10 bases. The germline V gene has CDR1 SNHLY and CDR2 FYNNEI. The CDR3 has 13 amino acids. CDR3 in DNA: TGTGCCAGCAAGGCGGGTAACAATCAGCCCCAGCATTTT. Translating it yields CASKAGNNQPQHF.

V usage is TRBV6-5 and J usage is TRBJ2-7; D is unresolved. V was pared by 2 bases and J by 1 base, with 9 bases between. Germline CDR1 MNHEY, CDR2 SVGAGI. The CDR3 covers 14 residues. The CDR3 DNA is TGTGCCAGCAGTTACCAGGCCGGTTCCTACGAGCAGTACTTC. Amino acid sequence: CASSYQAGSYEQYF.

The chain has TRBV27 and TRBJ1-6; 8 nucleotides agree with TRBD1. This CDR3 comprises 16 residues. V dropped 2 bases and J dropped 5; count of bases not matched to a gene: 5. From germline, CDR1 is MNHEY and CDR2 SMNVEV (reference sequence). The CDR3, as DNA: TGTGCCAGCAGTTTACCAGGGGGCGGCAATAATTCACCCCTCCACTTT. This encodes CASSLPGGGNNSPLHF.